This is a list of T cell receptor beta chains from one sample in a study of blood T cells in healthy people across ages. MiXCR was run by TCRdb on the 5' RACE reads, yielding one entry per CDR3 protein. The sample has about 1,800,000 distinct CDR3 sequences; 28% are singletons. The sequenced material came from blood. These receptor sequences come from a woman under 40 in good health. The CDR3 runs from the conserved cysteine through the conserved F or W. A D gene is named only where the DNA matches it firmly. The listing skips clone size in some rows; elsewhere it reads once, few, many or a size class.

>TRBV12-3/TRBV12-4|-|TRBJ1-2|-
CASSETGLNYGYTF
TGTGCCAGCAGCGAGACAGGCCTCAACTATGGCTACACCTTC
>TRBV9|few|TRBJ2-3|-
CASSGEGEHTQYF
TGTGCCAGCTCGGGAGAGGGTGAGCATACGCAGTATTTT
>TRBV4-1|-|TRBJ2-7|TRBD1
CASSQIRDSTYEQYF
TGCGCCAGCAGCCAGATCCGGGACAGCACCTACGAGCAGTACTTC
>TRBV7-9|few|TRBJ2-5|-
CASSLKTGSETQYF
TGTGCCAGCAGCTTAAAAACAGGGTCAGAGACCCAGTACTTC
>TRBV3-1|-|TRBJ2-5|-
CASSQSSKGQYF
TGTGCCAGCAGCCAATCGTCCAAGGGGCAGTACTTC
>TRBV9|-|TRBJ2-7|TRBD1
CASSGARGQGEQYF
TGTGCCAGCAGCGGAGCCCGCGGACAGGGCGAGCAGTACTTC
>TRBV12-5|-|TRBJ2-1|TRBD2
CASAWVGGAVNEQFF
TGTGCTAGTGCCTGGGTCGGGGGGGCTGTCAATGAGCAGTTCTTC
>TRBV3-1|-|TRBJ2-7|-
CTSSQDGGSYEQYF
TGTACCAGCAGCCAAGATGGGGGCTCCTACGAGCAGTACTTC
>TRBV28|many|TRBJ2-1|-
CASSPGLAKPRYNEQFF
TGTGCCAGCAGCCCCGGGCTAGCCAAACCTAGGTACAATGAGCAGTTCTTC
>TRBV20-1|-|TRBJ2-1|TRBD2
CSAGPSNGGAGNEQFF
TGCAGTGCTGGGCCTTCTAACGGGGGGGCCGGCAATGAGCAGTTCTTC
>TRBV2|-|TRBJ1-2|-
CASRTGTPSYGYTF
TGTGCCAGCAGAACCGGGACACCATCCTATGGCTACACCTTC
>TRBV5-1|-|TRBJ2-5|TRBD1
CASSATPGQGSGETQYF
TGCGCCAGCAGCGCAACGCCGGGACAGGGGTCCGGGGAGACCCAGTACTTC
>TRBV7-3|-|TRBJ1-1|-
CASSYGRRTEAFF
TGTGCCAGCAGCTATGGCCGAAGGACTGAAGCTTTCTTT
>TRBV6-2/TRBV6-3|many|TRBJ2-1|-
CASSYSRSNSNNEQFF
TGTGCCAGCAGTTACTCGAGATCGAACTCGAACAATGAGCAGTTCTTC
>TRBV7-2|-|TRBJ2-1|-
CASSLDPSEIGQFF
TGTGCCAGCAGCTTAGACCCTAGCGAGATTGGGCAGTTCTTC
>TRBV2|-|TRBJ1-1|-
CASRDTGGRAEAFF
TGTGCCAGCAGGGACACCGGAGGAAGGGCTGAAGCTTTCTTT
>TRBV7-3|many|TRBJ1-2|TRBD1
CASSKDRDNGYTF
TGTGCCAGCAGCAAGGACAGGGACAATGGCTACACCTTC
>TRBV7-9|many|TRBJ2-1|-
CASSSGPNNEQFF
TGTGCCAGCAGCTCTGGACCTAACAATGAGCAGTTCTTC
>TRBV20-1|many|TRBJ2-5|-
CSATPATGYSQYF
TGCAGTGCCACCCCGGCGACGGGCTATTCCCAGTACTTC
>TRBV7-6|many|TRBJ2-7|TRBD1
CASSYGQGDYEQYF
TGTGCCAGCAGCTACGGACAGGGGGACTACGAGCAGTACTTC
>TRBV7-2|-|TRBJ2-7|TRBD1
CASRRSTGTGGYEQYF
TGTGCCAGCAGACGATCGACCGGGACAGGGGGCTACGAGCAGTACTTC
>TRBV5-6|-|TRBJ1-1|-
CASSVVVGTEAFF
TGTGCCAGCAGCGTCGTAGTTGGCACTGAAGCTTTCTTT
>TRBV7-9|-|TRBJ1-4|TRBD1
CASSFSGTGDGNEKLFF
TGTGCCAGCAGCTTCTCCGGGACAGGGGACGGTAATGAAAAACTGTTTTTT
>TRBV27|once|TRBJ2-5|-
CARRDAGETQYF
TGTGCCCGCAGGGACGCCGGAGAGACCCAGTACTTC
>TRBV3-1|-|TRBJ2-3|-
CASSQLPYSGPWDTQYF
TGTGCCAGCAGCCAACTACCCTATAGCGGCCCGTGGGATACGCAGTATTTT
>TRBV18|few|TRBJ1-5|-
CASSPRGVRNQPQHF
TGTGCCAGCTCACCCAGAGGGGTGCGCAATCAGCCCCAGCATTTT
>TRBV5-1|many|TRBJ2-7|TRBD1
CASSRTGGPYEQYF
TGCGCCAGCAGCCGGACAGGGGGCCCCTACGAGCAGTACTTC
>TRBV20-1|-|TRBJ2-1|TRBD2
CSASGTSGLSYNEQFF
TGCAGTGCTTCCGGGACTAGCGGGTTGTCCTACAATGAGCAGTTCTTC
>TRBV6-5|few|TRBJ2-7|TRBD2
CASSSRTSAYSYEQYF
TGTGCCAGCAGCTCCCGGACTAGCGCCTACTCCTACGAGCAGTACTTC
>TRBV6-5|many|TRBJ1-1|-
CASTLLGNTEAFF
TGTGCCAGCACCTTATTGGGGAACACTGAAGCTTTCTTT
>TRBV5-1|-|TRBJ2-2|TRBD2
CASSKAGPANTGELFF
TGCGCCAGCAGCAAAGCGGGACCGGCGAACACCGGGGAGCTGTTTTTT
>TRBV20-1|-|TRBJ2-1|TRBD2
CSARDRASGALNEQFF
TGCAGTGCTAGAGATCGGGCTAGCGGGGCCCTAAATGAGCAGTTCTTC
>TRBV20-1|many|TRBJ2-7|TRBD2
CSARGLAGDEQYF
TGCAGTGCTAGAGGACTAGCGGGAGACGAGCAGTACTTC
>TRBV27|-|TRBJ2-7|TRBD2
CASRARGGGDSSEQYF
TGTGCCAGCAGGGCCCGTGGCGGGGGGGATTCTAGCGAGCAGTACTTC
>TRBV6-5|-|TRBJ2-1|TRBD1
CASTPDRGPYNEQFF
TGTGCCAGCACTCCGGACAGGGGGCCCTACAATGAGCAGTTCTTC
>TRBV15|-|TRBJ1-2|TRBD1
CATSSQRTGNYGYTF
TGTGCCACCAGCAGCCAAAGGACAGGAAACTATGGCTACACCTTC
>TRBV3-1|many|TRBJ2-5|-
CASSQGGALQETQYF
TGTGCCAGCAGCCAAGGTGGGGCGCTCCAAGAGACCCAGTACTTC
>TRBV12-3/TRBV12-4|few|TRBJ2-3|-
CASSKRMTETDTQYF
TGTGCCAGCAGTAAAAGGATGACAGAAACAGATACGCAGTATTTT